The entry below describes one TCR beta chain. Its target is unknown. The data derive from a study of cytomegalovirus exposure and HLA in healthy donors. Looking at the study overall: From donors who were HLA-typed, an early data release held approximately 80 million unique TCRs.

The study's findings and limits: Certain sequence variants were highly shared and formed a cluster, and this cluster was likely a sequencing artifact.

Use of 60 Vbeta and 13 Jbeta primers characterized the PCR. Sequencing was performed with immunoSEQ multiplex PCR; in TCRdb, only in-frame clones are kept and a portion is missing. The sample has 100,000 or so clones, around 79% seen once. The sample taken for sequencing was PBMCs. This TCR was recovered from a woman between 40 and 50 years old in good health and CMV-seronegative.

CDR3 in amino acids: CSGGGQGGTEAFF. The CDR3 DNA follows: TGCAGCGGTGGGGGACAGGGGGGCACTGAAGCTTTCTTT. V is TRBV29-1 and J is TRBJ1-1; TRBD1 matches at 11 bases. Germline CDR1 SQVTM, CDR2 ANQGSEA. J was trimmed by 4 bases and V by 7 bases; bases with no gene match: 5. The CDR3 loop spans 13 amino acids.